These 8 T cell receptor beta chains were all obtained from the same sample, sequenced in a study of CD8 T cell repertoires and HIV-1 epitope variants. No antigen has been assigned to these receptors. Produced via immunoSEQ multiplex PCR; TCRdb's table is partial and in-frame only. Of about 5,500 clones listed, 65% to 75% are singletons. The sample consisted of cultured CD8+ T cells derived from PBMCs. The receptors stem from a male donor with HIV.

The chain employs TRBV14 and TRBJ2-1; unclear D gene. V was cut by 4 bases and J by 8 bases, with 12 bases left in between. CDR1 and CDR2 from the germline V gene are SGHDN and FVKESK. The CDR3 is 13 residues long. CDR3 in amino acids: CASSPHPAHEQFF. The CDR3, as DNA: TGTGCCAGCAGCCCCCACCCGGCCCATGAGCAGTTCTTC.

This chain links TRBV6-5 with TRBJ2-7; weak D call: TRBD1 (5 bases). V shed 5 bases and J shed 0 bases, with 11 bases lying between them. CDR1 is MNHEY and CDR2 is SVGAGI in the germline V gene. This CDR3 region has 14 residues. In DNA, the CDR3 is TGTGCCAGCAGTGATCAGGGAAGCTCCTACGAGCAGTACTTC. Translated, it gives CASSDQGSSYEQYF.

This chain uses TRBV10-2 with TRBJ2-4; D is possibly TRBD2 (5 bases). The CDR3 contains 13 residues. Germline V gene sequence: CDR1 WSHSY, CDR2 SAAADI. With 4 bases removed from V and 2 bases from J, the gap between germline ends came to 6 bases. The CDR3 region is CASSAGTKNIQYF. Here the CDR3 DNA reads TGCGCCAGCAGTGCGGGGACCAAAAACATTCAGTACTTC.

The genes are TRBV29-1 and TRBJ1-2; 7 bases line up with TRBD1. Germline lookup yields CDR1 SQVTM and CDR2 ANQGSEA. Trimming removed 4 bases from V and 2 bases from J; junction bases left unmatched: 4. There are 13 residues in the CDR3. Written as DNA, the CDR3 is TGCAGCGTTGCCAGGGGGGAAAACTATGGCTACACCTTC. This codes for CSVARGENYGYTF.

The chain employs TRBV11-2 and TRBJ2-7, with D uncertain. Germline lookup yields CDR1 SGHAT and CDR2 FQNNGV. The CDR3 runs to 14 residues. The V gene lost 4 bases and the J gene lost 0 bases, with 10 bases spanning the gap. The chain's CDR3 is CASSSADISYEQYF. CDR3 sequence (DNA): TGTGCCAGCAGCTCTGCAGACATCTCCTACGAGCAGTACTTC.

The rearrangement joins TRBV6-5 to TRBJ2-1; D is unclear. Germline V gene lookup returns CDR1 MNHEY and CDR2 SVGAGI. There are 13 residues in the CDR3. V was shortened by 2 bases and J by 0 bases, with 2 bases between the two germline ends. The CDR3 sequence: CASSYDSYNEQFF. Here the CDR3 DNA reads TGTGCCAGCAGTTACGACTCCTACAATGAGCAGTTCTTC.

This chain joins TRBV7-3 and TRBJ2-1; 8 nucleotides align to TRBD1. Germline CDR1 and CDR2: SGHTA and FQGTGA. CDR3 length equals 14 residues. V shed 5 bases and J 9 bases; nucleotides not matched to a gene: 9. CDR3 residues: CASSQMSGGSEQFF. The CDR3 DNA reads TGTGCCAGCAGCCAGATGTCAGGGGGCAGTGAGCAGTTCTTC. The variable domain in full, completed from reference TRBV7-3 and TRBJ2-1, reads GAGVSQTPSNKVTEKGKYVELRCDPISGHTALYWYRQSLGQGPEFLIYFQGTGAADDSGLPNDRFFAVRPEGSVSTLKIQRTERGDSAVYLCASSQMSGGSEQFFGPGTRLTVL.

This rearrangement joins TRBV5-1 to TRBJ2-7; weak D call: TRBD1 (6 bases). V lost 1 base to trimming and J lost 2 bases, with 10 bases between them. Looked up from germline, CDR1 is SGHRS and CDR2 is YFSETQ. CDR3 size: 14 residues. This CDR3 reads CASSLLDSTYEQYF. CDR3 coding DNA: TGCGCCAGCAGCTTGTTGGACAGTACCTACGAGCAGTACTTC.